What follows are 24 T cell receptor beta chains derived from one specimen sequenced in a study of T cells in Graves' hyperthyroidism and ophthalmopathy. Amplified regions were TCR beta CDR3 sequences from RNA transcripts. The study used the HTBI primer set for a first-round RT-PCR of the TCR CDR3. TCRdb fed the multiplex PCR reads into MiXCR, producing one record per CDR3 protein. This sample has 550,000 to 600,000 distinct CDR3 sequences, with 16% found just once. The sample taken for sequencing was blood. The receptors shown here come from a woman younger than 35 with Graves' hyperthyroidism.

At least ten counts were recorded for this clonotype. This chain joins TRBV3-1 and TRBJ1-4; D uncertain. Per germline, CDR1 LGHDT and CDR2 YNNKEL (reference sequence). This CDR3 spans 16 amino acids. The ends were cut back, 5 bases at V and 0 bases at J, with 13 bases in the middle. The CDR3 bases are TGTGCCAGCAGCGCGGACGGACGCGCAACTAATGAAAAACTGTTTTTT. Encoded protein: CASSADGRATNEKLFF.

The chain joins TRBV28 to TRBJ1-2; the D gene is possibly TRBD1 (6 bases). The CDR3 has 15 residues. CDR1 and CDR2 from the germline V gene are MDHEN and SYDVKM. Trimming left V 4 bases short and J 8 bases short, with 20 bases between. This chain's CDR3 is CASSSLVWGAGGYTF. The CDR3 DNA reads TGTGCCAGCAGTTCTCTGGTATGGGGGGCGGGAGGCTACACCTTC.

The table lists this clonotype with a few counts. V is TRBV20-1 and J is TRBJ2-1; D unclear. V was clipped by 6 bases and J by 8 bases, with 11 bases between them. Germline CDR1 is DFQATT and CDR2 is SNEGSKA (reference sequence). This CDR3 has 11 amino acids. The chain's CDR3 is CSAGRYHEQFF. As DNA, the CDR3 is TGCAGTGCGGGCAGGTACCATGAGCAGTTCTTC.

This clonotype was observed a few times. The chain combines TRBV20-1 with TRBJ2-3; 9 positions match TRBD2. V was pared by 8 bases and J by 6 bases, with 9 bases of the junction left unmatched. CDR1 and CDR2 from the germline V gene are DFQATT and SNEGSKA (reference sequence). The CDR3 has 13 amino acids. The CDR3 is CSTRGLAGDTQYF. CDR3 coding DNA: TGCAGTACCCGCGGGCTAGCGGGGGATACGCAGTATTTT.

This clonotype has a count of ten or more. This rearrangement joins TRBV7-2 to TRBJ1-2; TRBD1 agrees at 7 bases. This CDR3 spans 13 amino acids. Germline assignment: CDR1 SGHTA and CDR2 FQGNSA. J lost 8 bases, V lost 4 bases, and 7 bases had no gene match. The DNA of the CDR3 is TGTGCCAGCAGCTCCATCTGGACAGGCGGCTACACCTTC. It specifies CASSSIWTGGYTF.

This clonotype was seen a handful of times. This chain links TRBV5-1 with TRBJ2-7, with D possibly being TRBD1 (6 bases). Germline-derived CDR1 and CDR2 are SGHRS and YFSETQ. V was trimmed by 3 bases and J by 3 bases, leaving 22 bases between them. The CDR3 runs to 17 residues. The CDR3 here is CASSYRFGQSLSYEQYF. The DNA of the CDR3 is TGCGCCAGCAGCTACAGATTTGGACAGAGTCTTAGCTACGAGCAGTACTTC.

The chain links TRBV7-3 to TRBJ1-1, with 8 bases aligning to TRBD1. The V segment lost 5 bases and the J segment 0 bases; nucleotides outside the gene matches: 8. Germline V lookup: CDR1 SGHTA, CDR2 FQGTGA. The length of the CDR3 is 16 residues. The CDR3 bases are TGTGCCAGCAGCCGACAGGGGCCATATGTGAACACTGAAGCTTTCTTT. Encoded protein: CASSRQGPYVNTEAFF.

There are a few counts of this clonotype. At one boundary the junction diverges from the germline segment, which might be a read error. This rearrangement joins TRBV20-1 to TRBJ2-3, with 7 bases aligning to TRBD1. CDR3 length: 17 residues. Per the germline V gene, CDR1 is DFQATT and CDR2 is SNEGSKA (reference sequence). Written as DNA, the CDR3 is TGCAGTACTCCCGGGACAGCGCTTTCCCTTCGCACAGGTACGCAGTATTTT. Its protein product is CSTPGTALSLRTGTQYF.

Ten or more counts support this clonotype. The chain links TRBV28 to TRBJ2-1; 7 positions agree with TRBD1. The CDR3 sequence is 16 residues long. Trimming removed 5 bases from V and 3 bases from J; junction bases left unmatched: 10. Germline V CDR1 and CDR2: MDHEN, SYDVKM. As DNA, the CDR3 is TGTGCCAGCAGTACCGTTATGTACAGGGGCTACAATGAGCAGTTCTTC. Its translation is CASSTVMYRGYNEQFF.

The rearrangement uses TRBV2 and TRBJ2-1; 12 nucleotides agree with TRBD2. J lost 9 bases, V lost 6 bases, and 12 bases had no gene match. CDR3 length: 16 amino acids. Germline CDR1 SNHLY, CDR2 FYNNEI. In DNA, the CDR3 is TGTGCCAGCAGCGGCTTCCTAGCGGGAGGGCCAAGTGAGCAGTTCTTC. It is translated as CASSGFLAGGPSEQFF.

This clonotype was recorded a few times. The chain is built from TRBV28 and TRBJ2-2; D might be TRBD1 (5 bases). There are 17 residues in the CDR3. Between the trimmed V and J ends, which lost 7 bases and 0 bases, there was a span of 18 bases. Per germline, CDR1 MDHEN and CDR2 SYDVKM. Written as DNA, the CDR3 is TGTGCCAGCACCAACCGCCGGACATCGGCGAACACCGGGGAGCTGTTTTTT. Translation: CASTNRRTSANTGELFF.

At least ten counts were recorded for this clonotype. CDR3: CASSEETAEAFF. The CDR3 DNA sequence: TGTGCCAGCAGTGAAGAAACCGCTGAAGCTTTCTTT. The chain is built from TRBV2 and TRBJ1-1; D gene uncertain. Between the trimmed V and J ends, which lost 1 base and 6 bases, there was a span of 6 bases. Germline CDR1 is SNHLY and CDR2 is FYNNEI. This CDR3 is 12 amino acids long.

This clonotype has at least ten counts. This chain links TRBV9 with TRBJ2-3, with D tentatively TRBD1 (6 bases). Germline V lookup: CDR1 SGDLS, CDR2 YYNGEE. The CDR3 consists of 13 residues. The V end was cut by 2 bases, the J end by 7 bases, with 11 bases between. The CDR3 here is CASSVPQGNTQYF. The CDR3 DNA is TGTGCCAGCAGCGTCCCCCAGGGGAATACGCAGTATTTT.

This clonotype was observed at least ten times. This chain links TRBV20-1 with TRBJ2-1; 11 bases are a match to TRBD2. The germline V gene encodes CDR1 DFQATT and CDR2 SNEGSKA (reference sequence). The CDR3 runs to 16 residues. V dropped 3 bases and J dropped 3; count of bases not matched to a gene: 7. The CDR3 bases are TGCAGTGCTAGCTGGGGACTAGCGGAACACTACAATGAGCAGTTCTTC. Translated, it gives CSASWGLAEHYNEQFF.

This clonotype occurred a few times. This chain uses TRBV10-3 with TRBJ1-1; maybe TRBD1 (5 bases). This CDR3 is 13 amino acids long. Germline V gene sequence: CDR1 ENHRY, CDR2 SYGVKD. Trimming removed 11 bases from V and 0 bases from J, with 13 bases in between. The CDR3 here is CALSGKLNTEAFF. The DNA of the CDR3 is TGTGCCCTTTCAGGGAAATTGAACACTGAAGCTTTCTTT.

This clonotype appeared a few times. The V gene is TRBV19, the J gene TRBJ2-1; TRBD2 matches 9 bases. The germline V gene has CDR1 LNHDA and CDR2 SQIVND (reference sequence). This CDR3 has 17 amino acids. V lost 2 bases to trimming and J lost 0 bases; unmatched junction nucleotides: 5. CDR3 sequence: CASSIWGSGGSYNEQFF. In DNA form, the CDR3 reads TGTGCCAGTAGTATATGGGGTAGCGGGGGCTCCTACAATGAGCAGTTCTTC.

This clonotype was found many times. V is TRBV7-8 and J is TRBJ2-5; TRBD2 is a possible D gene (5 bases). V gave up 6 bases and J gave up 3 bases, with 17 bases separating them. The CDR3 spans 15 residues. In germline, CDR1 is SGHVS, CDR2 FQNEAQ. CDR3 coding DNA: TGTGCCAGCAGACACCGCCTTGGACTGAAAGAGACCCAGTACTTC. It translates to CASRHRLGLKETQYF.

J is TRBJ2-1 and V is TRBV19; 8 bases agree with TRBD2. The CDR3 is 16 amino acids. J lost 7 bases, V lost 6 bases, and 14 bases had no gene match. Germline values: CDR1 LNHDA, CDR2 SQIVND (reference sequence). The CDR3 loop is CASSLNRGGGQNEQFF. Written as DNA, the CDR3 is TGTGCCAGTAGCCTAAACCGGGGGGGGGGCCAGAATGAGCAGTTCTTC.

This clonotype was observed at least ten times. The chain carries TRBV6-2 or TRBV6-3 and TRBJ2-1, with 8 bases matching TRBD2. The V and J ends lost 6 bases and 12 bases, in that order; junction bases with no gene match: 10. The germline gives CDR1 MNHEY, CDR2 SVGEGT. The CDR3 loop spans 13 amino acids. CDR3 amino acids: CASSKTSAASQFF. CDR3 nucleotides: TGTGCCAGCAGCAAGACTAGCGCAGCTTCGCAGTTCTTC.

This clonotype was seen many times. The rearrangement joins TRBV6-1 to TRBJ2-7; D is tentatively TRBD1 or TRBD2 (5 bases each). The V gene lost 9 bases and the J gene lost 4 bases, with 19 bases spanning the gap. The CDR3 is made up of 14 amino acids. Germline V gene sequence: CDR1 MNHNS, CDR2 SASEGT. The CDR3 bases are TGTGCCAGTAAATACCGGGACGGGATATACGAGCAGTACTTC. This sequence encodes CASKYRDGIYEQYF.

In the case of this clonotype: Given a much more abundant clone one base away, this may be a read error. This rearrangement joins TRBV6-5 to TRBJ2-1; D possibly corresponds to TRBD1 (6 bases). The CDR3 extends over 16 amino acids. Per the germline V gene, CDR1 is MNHEY and CDR2 is SVGAGI. The germline V and J ends were trimmed by 4 bases and 7 bases, with 20 bases remaining between them. CDR3 sequence (DNA): TGTGCCAGCAGTTCCTTCTTCCGGACAAGGGGGAATGAGCAGTTCTTC. Residues: CASSSFFRTRGNEQFF.

The rearrangement uses TRBV12-3 or TRBV12-4 and TRBJ2-1; a weak D match, TRBD1 (6 bases). Trimming removed 4 bases from V and 2 bases from J, with 12 bases in between. The CDR3 has 15 residues. The CDR3 DNA sequence: TGTGCCAGCAGTTCACAGGGAATAGCCTACAATGAGCAGTTCTTC. This translates into CASSSQGIAYNEQFF.

This clonotype was found many times. The J gene is TRBJ2-3, the V gene TRBV24-1; D is perhaps TRBD2 (7 bases). The CDR3 loop spans 17 amino acids. Looked up from germline, CDR1 is KGHDR and CDR2 is SFDVKD. V was trimmed by 3 bases and J by 5 bases, leaving 20 bases between them. This chain's CDR3 is CATSDLPDGGRGDTQYF. CDR3 coding DNA: TGTGCCACCAGTGATCTCCCCGACGGGGGGCGGGGAGATACGCAGTATTTT.

The rearrangement links TRBV20-1 to TRBJ1-2; tentative D call: TRBD1 (6 bases). V was trimmed by 6 bases and J by 0 bases, leaving 14 bases between them. The CDR3 extends over 14 amino acids. The germline V gene has CDR1 DFQATT and CDR2 SNEGSKA (reference sequence). The CDR3: CSAGTPSTNYGYTF. CDR3 in DNA: TGCAGTGCGGGGACACCGAGTACTAACTATGGCTACACCTTC.